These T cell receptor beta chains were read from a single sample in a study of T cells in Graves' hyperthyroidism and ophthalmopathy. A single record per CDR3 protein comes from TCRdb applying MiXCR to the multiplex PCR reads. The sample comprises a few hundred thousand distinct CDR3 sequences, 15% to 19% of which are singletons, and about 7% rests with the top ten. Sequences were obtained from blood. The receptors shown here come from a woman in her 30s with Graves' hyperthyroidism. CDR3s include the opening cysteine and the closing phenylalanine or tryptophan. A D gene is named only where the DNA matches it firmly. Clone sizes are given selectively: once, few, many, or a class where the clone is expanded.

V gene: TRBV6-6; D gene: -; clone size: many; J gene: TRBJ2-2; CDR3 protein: CASSYSKGVAGELFF; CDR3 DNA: TGTGCCAGCAGTTACTCGAAAGGGGTGGCCGGGGAGCTGTTTTTT
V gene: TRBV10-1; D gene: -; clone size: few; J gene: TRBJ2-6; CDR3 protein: CASRHEPSDRWGSGANVLTF; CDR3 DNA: TGCGCCAGCAGGCATGAACCTTCGGACAGATGGGGCTCTGGGGCCAACGTCCTGACTTTC
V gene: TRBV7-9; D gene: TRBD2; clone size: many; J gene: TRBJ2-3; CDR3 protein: CASSPTTSGTDTQYF; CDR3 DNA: TGTGCCAGCAGTCCGACAACTAGCGGCACAGATACGCAGTATTTT
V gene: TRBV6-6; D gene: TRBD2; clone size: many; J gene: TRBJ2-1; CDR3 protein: CASSYSPSGRSYNEQFF; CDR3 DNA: TGTGCCAGCAGTTACTCGCCCAGCGGGAGGTCCTACAATGAGCAGTTCTTC
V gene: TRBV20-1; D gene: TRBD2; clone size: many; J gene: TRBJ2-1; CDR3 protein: CSARGLAGGVEQFF; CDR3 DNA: TGCAGTGCTAGAGGACTAGCGGGAGGGGTCGAGCAGTTCTTC
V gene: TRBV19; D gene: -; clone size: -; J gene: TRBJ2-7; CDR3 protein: CASSIGAWGELSGEQYF; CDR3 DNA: TGTGCCAGTAGTATTGGAGCTTGGGGGGAGCTCTCGGGCGAGCAGTACTTC
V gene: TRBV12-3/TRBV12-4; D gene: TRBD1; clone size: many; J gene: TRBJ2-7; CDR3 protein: CASSLGQHYEQYF; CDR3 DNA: TGTGCCAGCAGTCTGGGACAGCACTACGAGCAGTACTTC
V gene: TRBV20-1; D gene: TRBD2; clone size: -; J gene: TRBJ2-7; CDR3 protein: CSARPAGLAGGPMYEQYF; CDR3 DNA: TGCAGTGCTAGGCCTGCGGGACTAGCGGGAGGGCCTATGTACGAGCAGTACTTC
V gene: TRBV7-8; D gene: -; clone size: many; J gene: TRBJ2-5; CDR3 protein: CASSLMGETQYF; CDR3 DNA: TGTGCCAGCAGCTTAATGGGAGAGACCCAGTACTTC
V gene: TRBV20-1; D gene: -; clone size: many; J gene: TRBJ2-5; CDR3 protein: CSASVGVQETQYF; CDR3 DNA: TGCAGTGCTAGTGTTGGTGTACAAGAGACCCAGTACTTC
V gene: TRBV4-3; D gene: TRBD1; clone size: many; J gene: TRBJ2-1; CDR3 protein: CASSQDQPGQGADEQFF; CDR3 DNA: TGCGCCAGCAGCCAAGATCAACCGGGACAGGGGGCGGATGAGCAGTTCTTC
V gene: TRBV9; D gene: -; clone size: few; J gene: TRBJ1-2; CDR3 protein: CASSARNGYTF; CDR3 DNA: TGTGCCAGCAGCGCACGAAATGGCTACACCTTC
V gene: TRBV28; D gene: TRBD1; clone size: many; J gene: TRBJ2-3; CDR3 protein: CASSSPMTGALDTQYF; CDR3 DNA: TGTGCCAGCAGTTCCCCAATGACAGGGGCGCTAGATACGCAGTATTTT
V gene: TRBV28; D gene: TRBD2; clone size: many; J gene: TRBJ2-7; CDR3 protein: CASRPLAGVYEQYF; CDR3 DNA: TGTGCCAGCCGCCCACTAGCGGGAGTGTACGAGCAGTACTTC
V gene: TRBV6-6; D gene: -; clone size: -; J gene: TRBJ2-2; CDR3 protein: CASSYSSGNTGELFF; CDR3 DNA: TGTGCCAGCAGTTACTCAAGCGGCAACACCGGGGAGCTGTTTTTT
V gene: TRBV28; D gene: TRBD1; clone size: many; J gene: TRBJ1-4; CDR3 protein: CASSLGDRDEKLFF; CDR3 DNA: TGTGCCAGCAGTTTAGGGGACAGGGACGAAAAACTGTTTTTT
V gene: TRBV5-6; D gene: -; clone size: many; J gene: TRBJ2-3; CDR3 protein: CASSLRGTQYF; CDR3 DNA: TGTGCCAGCAGCCTAAGGGGTACGCAGTATTTT
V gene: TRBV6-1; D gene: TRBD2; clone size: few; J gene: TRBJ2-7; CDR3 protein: CASSDGGLDYEQYF; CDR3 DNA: TGTGCCAGCAGTGATGGGGGACTAGACTACGAGCAGTACTTC
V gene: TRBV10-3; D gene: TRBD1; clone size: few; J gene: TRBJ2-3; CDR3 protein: CAIRGQSSTDTQYF; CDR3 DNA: TGTGCCATCAGGGGACAGTCTAGCACAGATACGCAGTATTTT
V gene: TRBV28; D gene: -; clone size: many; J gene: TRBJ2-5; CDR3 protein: CASSHHVMKQETQYF; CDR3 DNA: TGTGCCAGCAGTCACCACGTGATGAAGCAAGAGACCCAGTACTTC
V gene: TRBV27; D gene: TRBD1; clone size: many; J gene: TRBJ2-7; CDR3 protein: CASSSPDRGGYEQYF; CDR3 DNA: TGTGCCAGCAGTTCGCCCGACAGGGGCGGCTACGAGCAGTACTTC
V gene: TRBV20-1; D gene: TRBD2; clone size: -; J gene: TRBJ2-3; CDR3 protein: CSATATSGDNTDTQYF; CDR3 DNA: TGCAGTGCTACCGCCACTAGCGGGGATAACACAGATACGCAGTATTTT
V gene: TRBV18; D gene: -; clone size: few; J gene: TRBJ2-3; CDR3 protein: CASSPVSLVADTQYF; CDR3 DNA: TGTGCCAGCTCACCAGTTAGTTTGGTGGCAGATACGCAGTATTTT
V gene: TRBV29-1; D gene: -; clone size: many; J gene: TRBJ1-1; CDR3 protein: CSVEDVRGRVTEAFF; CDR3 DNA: TGCAGCGTTGAAGATGTACGGGGGCGCGTCACTGAAGCTTTCTTT
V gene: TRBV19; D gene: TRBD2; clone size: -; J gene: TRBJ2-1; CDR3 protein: CASRVRSGRGSSYNEQFF; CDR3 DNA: TGTGCCAGTAGGGTTAGGAGCGGGAGAGGGAGTTCTTACAATGAGCAGTTCTTC
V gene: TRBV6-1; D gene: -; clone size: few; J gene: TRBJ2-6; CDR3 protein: CASQTGANVLTF; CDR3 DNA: TGTGCCAGCCAGACTGGGGCCAACGTCCTGACTTTC